This entry is about one T cell receptor beta chain. The antigen is not known. The researchers produced TCR beta cDNA from roughly 550 ng total RNA with a constant-region primer. Researchers made the TCR beta libraries by running three nested multiplex PCR rounds with slightly modified ARM-PCR. A C-beta reverse primer and TRBV1-TRBV30 forward primers served in each of the first two PCR rounds, at approximately 10 cycles apiece. TCRdb redid the calling of the multiplex PCR reads with MiXCR, one entry per CDR3 protein. The sample has about 59,000 distinct CDR3 sequences; 70% to 85% are singletons. Both RNA and DNA were isolated together from about 20-30 mg of bulk tissue that had not been sorted. This record comes from a study of tumor-infiltrating lymphocytes in primary liver carcinoma. The CDR3 is made up of 13 amino acids. Germline CDR1 reads LNHNV; CDR2 reads YYDKDF (reference sequence). J lost 6 bases, V lost 5 bases, and 6 bases had no gene match.

Overall study findings and caveats: It was tumor-adjacent and tumor-blood pairs that overlapped less than tumor region pairs did. Only about 7-25% of top clones occurred in every one of the five tumor regions.

The rearrangement uses TRBV15 and TRBJ2-7; TRBD1 matches at 8 bases. The sequenced sample consisted of liver tumor tissue from sampling region 2. Sample subset: tumor region T2, inferior pole. This sequence was found in a man in his forties with primary liver carcinoma and hepatitis B virus infection. CDR3 bases: TGTGCCACCAGCGGCGGACAGGGACGCGAGCAGTACTTC. Encoded protein: CATSGGQGREQYF.